A selection of T cell receptor beta chains follows, all from one sample in a study of beta chain features in type 1 diabetes. The table came from immunoSEQ multiplex PCR; TCRdb's copy has only in-frame clones and leaves some out. The table has about 140,000 clones, roughly 9.7% seen once. Sequencing used central memory CD4+ T cells from blood. These receptor sequences come from a woman in her forties in good health. The CDR3 runs from the conserved cysteine through the conserved F or W.

v_call: TRBV28; j_call: TRBJ2-7; cdr3_length: 15; cdr3_aa: CASSFGLAGSYEQYF
v_call: TRBV19; j_call: TRBJ1-2; cdr3_length: 15; cdr3_aa: CASSPVDRAGQGYTF
v_call: TRBV6-1; j_call: TRBJ2-5; cdr3_length: 15; cdr3_aa: CASSLNLSGAREQYF
v_call: TRBV29-1; j_call: TRBJ1-2; cdr3_length: 11; cdr3_aa: CSHQGSEGYTF
v_call: TRBV5-1; j_call: TRBJ1-1; cdr3_length: 13; cdr3_aa: CATGDSPNTEAFF
v_call: TRBV7-9; j_call: TRBJ2-1; cdr3_length: 16; cdr3_aa: CASSPAGGTSYNEQFF
v_call: TRBV18; j_call: TRBJ2-7; cdr3_length: 16; cdr3_aa: CASSPAASGHSYEQYF
v_call: TRBV28; j_call: TRBJ1-2; cdr3_length: 14; cdr3_aa: CASTTGEVLYGYTF
v_call: TRBV5-1; j_call: TRBJ1-5; cdr3_length: 16; cdr3_aa: CASSPTGDLSNQPQHF
v_call: TRBV4-3; j_call: TRBJ2-7; cdr3_length: 16; cdr3_aa: CASSQDWGQVPYEQYF
v_call: TRBV2; j_call: TRBJ2-7; cdr3_length: 15; cdr3_aa: CASDPGHWSSYEQYF
v_call: TRBV6-6; j_call: TRBJ2-2; cdr3_length: 15; cdr3_aa: CASSYMGANTGELFF
v_call: TRBV2; j_call: TRBJ2-5; cdr3_length: 17; cdr3_aa: CASSAPWLAGGQETQYF
v_call: TRBV5-1; j_call: TRBJ2-3; cdr3_length: 15; cdr3_aa: CASSSGQGAWDTQYF
v_call: TRBV27; j_call: TRBJ1-1; cdr3_length: 13; cdr3_aa: CASSPRGENEAFF
v_call: TRBV5-5; j_call: TRBJ2-5; cdr3_length: 11; cdr3_aa: CASSLDRRVDF
v_call: TRBV9; j_call: TRBJ2-3; cdr3_length: 15; cdr3_aa: CASSVGGASTDTQYF
v_call: TRBV19; j_call: TRBJ1-5; cdr3_length: 14; cdr3_aa: CASTGLGAPQPQHF
v_call: TRBV4-3; j_call: TRBJ2-7; cdr3_length: 15; cdr3_aa: CASSPQGTGSWEQYF
v_call: TRBV7-2; j_call: TRBJ2-2; cdr3_length: 15; cdr3_aa: CASSLATGAPGELFF
v_call: TRBV18; j_call: TRBJ1-4; cdr3_length: 15; cdr3_aa: CASSKVQGADEKLFF
v_call: TRBV5-4; j_call: TRBJ2-3; cdr3_length: 15; cdr3_aa: CASSLAGVGTDTQYF
v_call: TRBV5-4; j_call: TRBJ2-5; cdr3_length: 16; cdr3_aa: CASSSVRGTGVETQYF
v_call: TRBV7-9; j_call: TRBJ2-3; cdr3_length: 18; cdr3_aa: CASSLSDRGGVGTDTQYF
v_call: TRBV2; j_call: TRBJ2-6; cdr3_length: 14; cdr3_aa: CASTGGRGANVLTF
v_call: TRBV19; j_call: TRBJ2-1; cdr3_length: 18; cdr3_aa: CASTLALLRDSFWNEQFF
v_call: TRBV29-1; j_call: TRBJ2-5; cdr3_length: 14; cdr3_aa: CSVEGRGRQETQYF
v_call: TRBV10-3; j_call: TRBJ1-1; cdr3_length: 13; cdr3_aa: CAISLDRVTEAFF
v_call: TRBV5-4; j_call: TRBJ1-5; cdr3_length: 15; cdr3_aa: CASSWGLHSNQPQHF
v_call: TRBV9; j_call: TRBJ1-5; cdr3_length: 17; cdr3_aa: CASSVGGVPGDNQPQHF
v_call: TRBV7-2; j_call: TRBJ2-1; cdr3_length: 16; cdr3_aa: CASSAILGSSYNEQFF
v_call: TRBV9; j_call: TRBJ2-3; cdr3_length: 15; cdr3_aa: CASSVGGGYTDTQYF
v_call: TRBV18; j_call: TRBJ2-1; cdr3_length: 15; cdr3_aa: CASSPRQASYNEQFF
v_call: TRBV18; j_call: TRBJ1-1; cdr3_length: 15; cdr3_aa: CASSPLDTSNTEAFF
v_call: TRBV2; j_call: TRBJ2-7; cdr3_length: 12; cdr3_aa: CASSSDSPEQYF
v_call: TRBV18; j_call: TRBJ2-7; cdr3_length: 14; cdr3_aa: CASSPLDGGGEQYF
v_call: TRBV6-1; j_call: TRBJ1-2; cdr3_length: 14; cdr3_aa: CASSGRTGNYGYTF
v_call: TRBV5-1; j_call: TRBJ1-3; cdr3_length: 14; cdr3_aa: CASSPGQEGNTIYF
v_call: TRBV2; j_call: TRBJ1-4; cdr3_length: 14; cdr3_aa: CASSDLWTDEKLFF
v_call: TRBV5-4; j_call: TRBJ1-2; cdr3_length: 14; cdr3_aa: CASSPGQRYYGYTF
v_call: TRBV4-3; j_call: TRBJ2-4; cdr3_length: 18; cdr3_aa: CASSQDIAGGVAKNIQYF
v_call: TRBV5-1; j_call: TRBJ1-6; cdr3_length: 15; cdr3_aa: CASSSGGTEDSPLHF
v_call: TRBV27; j_call: TRBJ2-1; cdr3_length: 16; cdr3_aa: CASRLDWAGTYNEQFF
v_call: TRBV6-1; j_call: TRBJ2-5; cdr3_length: 16; cdr3_aa: CASSGYPGQGQETQYF
v_call: TRBV4-2; j_call: TRBJ2-5; cdr3_length: 19; cdr3_aa: CASSQDGSSGGALLETQYF
v_call: TRBV5-4; j_call: TRBJ2-3; cdr3_length: 14; cdr3_aa: CASSLEQGPDTQYF
v_call: TRBV1; j_call: TRBJ2-7; cdr3_length: 20; cdr3_aa: CTSSRSPPGLAGGSSYEQYF
v_call: TRBV5-6; j_call: TRBJ2-7; cdr3_length: 16; cdr3_aa: CASSFPLGTGSYEQYF
v_call: TRBV5-1; j_call: TRBJ1-1; cdr3_length: 15; cdr3_aa: CASSGATGENTEAFF
v_call: TRBV9; j_call: TRBJ1-6; cdr3_length: 17; cdr3_aa: CASSTRQGVGESSPLHF
v_call: TRBV10-3; j_call: TRBJ2-7; cdr3_length: 11; cdr3_aa: CATGGEVEQYF
v_call: TRBV6-5; j_call: TRBJ2-7; cdr3_length: 15; cdr3_aa: CASSYYEARRGEQYF
v_call: TRBV7-2; j_call: TRBJ1-3; cdr3_length: 15; cdr3_aa: CASSLADRAGNTIYF
v_call: TRBV4-2; j_call: TRBJ2-5; cdr3_length: 19; cdr3_aa: CASSQEGLAAGLGRETQYF
v_call: TRBV20-1; j_call: TRBJ1-2; cdr3_length: 11; cdr3_aa: CSATRQEGYTF
v_call: TRBV5-1; j_call: TRBJ1-1; cdr3_length: 15; cdr3_aa: CASSLETGRNTEAFF
v_call: TRBV2; j_call: TRBJ1-2; cdr3_length: 14; cdr3_aa: CASSDTGFNYGYTF
v_call: TRBV5-1; j_call: TRBJ2-7; cdr3_length: 14; cdr3_aa: CASTTRGGPDEQYF
v_call: TRBV11-3; j_call: TRBJ2-1; cdr3_length: 15; cdr3_aa: CASSLGGVSYNEQFF
v_call: TRBV7-9; j_call: TRBJ2-1; cdr3_length: 15; cdr3_aa: CASGLAGIFYNEQFF